Listed below are T cell receptor beta chains from one sample, sequenced in a study of cytomegalovirus exposure and HLA in healthy donors. Libraries were prepared by immunoSEQ multiplex PCR; TCRdb keeps only in-frame clonotypes and omits some of them. This sample has approximately 140,000 clones; 79% occur once, and the top ten carry around 6.5%. Sequencing was carried out using PBMCs. These receptors all come from a man aged 45-60 years in good health and CMV-seropositive. CDR3s include the opening cysteine and the closing phenylalanine or tryptophan. A D gene is named only where the DNA matches it firmly. Clone size appears in some rows only: once, few, many, or a class for an expanded clone.

cdr3_nt	cdr3_aa	clone_size	v_call	j_call	d_call	cdr3_length
TGTGCCAGCAGCCACCAGGGCAACAATGAGCAGTTCTTC	CASSHQGNNEQFF	.	TRBV7-6	TRBJ2-1	.	13
TGCGCCAGCAGCTTAGTGGGGTTGGGGGGGGCCTACGAGCAGTACTTC	CASSLVGLGGAYEQYF	.	TRBV5-1	TRBJ2-7	TRBD2	16
TGTGCCAGCAGGACAGGGGGCTCTGGGGCCAACGTCCTGACTTTC	CASRTGGSGANVLTF	.	TRBV28	TRBJ2-6	TRBD1	15
TGTGCCAGCATTCGCGTACTAGCGCAAGAGACCCAGTACTTC	CASIRVLAQETQYF	.	TRBV2	TRBJ2-5	TRBD2	14
TGTGCCAGCAGCCCAGGGGCCCGAGAGCAGTACTTC	CASSPGAREQYF	.	TRBV2	TRBJ2-7	.	12
TGTGCCAGCAGCGGCGAGGGGGTTTGGGCTTTCTTT	CASSGEGVWAFF	.	TRBV6-5	TRBJ1-1	.	12
TGTGCCAGCAGCTCAACGAGGGCGGGGGACAATGAGCAGTTCTTC	CASSSTRAGDNEQFF	.	TRBV7-9	TRBJ2-1	TRBD2	15
TGTGCCAGCAGCCCGCCCCGGCGACCTAGCGGCTCGAACACCGGGGAGCTGTTTTTT	CASSPPRRPSGSNTGELFF	few	TRBV4-2	TRBJ2-2	TRBD2	19
TGCAGCGTCGGGGGACTAGCGGGGACCTACGAGCAGTACTTC	CSVGGLAGTYEQYF	.	TRBV29-1	TRBJ2-7	TRBD2	14
TGTGCCAGCAAAGGGACAGGGGGCAATTCACCCCTCCACTTT	CASKGTGGNSPLHF	.	TRBV6-1	TRBJ1-6	TRBD1	14
TGCGCCAGCAGTGAATGGGGGCACACTGAAGCTTTCTTT	CASSEWGHTEAFF	once	TRBV10-1	TRBJ1-1	.	13
TGTGCCAGCAGTCCCCCGGGACAGGGGGACGGCTACACCTTC	CASSPPGQGDGYTF	.	TRBV6-5	TRBJ1-2	TRBD1	14
TGCAGCGCGTCCGAGGGGACAGGGAACTACGAGCAGTACTTC	CSASEGTGNYEQYF	.	TRBV29-1	TRBJ2-7	TRBD1	14
TGTGCCAGCAGTGAACGGCTAGCGGTAGCCTACGAGCAGTACTTC	CASSERLAVAYEQYF	.	TRBV2	TRBJ2-7	TRBD2	15
TGTGCCAGCTACAGGGTGGCGACAGATACGCGGTATTTT	CASYRVATDTRYF	.	TRBV28	TRBJ2-3	.	13
TGCGCCAGCAGCTTGGCCGGGACAGAAGTTGAAAAACTGTTTTTT	CASSLAGTEVEKLFF	.	TRBV5-1	TRBJ1-4	TRBD1	15
TGCGCCAGCGGGTGGGTAGCGGGAGCACAAGACGAGCAGTACTTC	CASGWVAGAQDEQYF	.	TRBV5-1	TRBJ2-7	TRBD2	15
TGCGCCAGCAGCTTAGGACAAAACACCGGGGAGCTGTTTTTT	CASSLGQNTGELFF	once	TRBV5-1	TRBJ2-2	.	14
TGTGCTAGTGGTTTGTACCCGGTCGAGAACACTGAAGCTTTCTTT	CASGLYPVENTEAFF	.	TRBV12-5	TRBJ1-1	.	15
TGTGCCAGCAGCCATCTAGCGGGAGATTACGAGCAGTACTTC	CASSHLAGDYEQYF	once	TRBV11-2	TRBJ2-7	TRBD2	14
TGTGCCAGCAGCGATAGCGGGAGCTCCTACAATGAGCAGTTCTTC	CASSDSGSSYNEQFF	few	TRBV9	TRBJ2-1	TRBD2	15
TGTGCCAGCAGCCCGATCCAACAGGGACCGGGGTACACCATATATTTT	CASSPIQQGPGYTIYF	.	TRBV7-9	TRBJ1-3	.	16
TGTGCCAGCAGCCAGAGCAAGGGGTCCACTGAAGCTTTCTTT	CASSQSKGSTEAFF	.	TRBV5-4	TRBJ1-1	.	14
TGTGCCACCGGCGAGGGCGGACCGGGGGGTGGTTCACCCCTCCACTTT	CATGEGGPGGGSPLHF	few	TRBV10-3	TRBJ1-6	.	16
TGTTCCAGCAGCGCCCCGGGGGGGGACACCGGGGAGCTGTTTTTT	CSSSAPGGDTGELFF	.	TRBV7-9	TRBJ2-2	TRBD2	15